This T cell receptor (beta chain) emerged from a study of blood T cell repertoires in COVID-19. Turning to the study itself: Nucleic acid was either cDNA or gDNA, and it came from T cells, B-cell-depleted T cells, or PBMCs.

V lost 5 bases to trimming and J lost 4 bases; unmatched junction nucleotides: 4. This CDR3 is built from 13 residues. Germline CDR1 and CDR2: MNHEY and SMNVEV (reference sequence). Authors' data handling: The authors estimated nucleated cell counts from reference gene primer amplification. The repertoire was sequenced with immunoSEQ multiplex PCR; TCRdb's copy has only in-frame clones and lacks some. V and J calls and clone size are copied from that table; D and trimming were computed from the DNA. The table records 40,000 to 60,000 clones, 86% of them present only once. Source material: peripheral blood. This TCR was recovered from a human donor in a cohort sampled during active COVID-19. The chain employs TRBV27 and TRBJ1-2; 7 bases fit TRBD1. The DNA for the CDR3 is TGTGCCAGCAGTCCGGGACAGTCCTATGGCTACACCTTC. Translating gives CASSPGQSYGYTF.